Listed below are T cell receptor beta chains from one sample, sequenced in a study of radiotherapy plus CTLA-4 blockade in lung cancer. The data were produced by immunoSEQ multiplex PCR, yet TCRdb's version contains in-frame clones alone and is incomplete. The data show roughly 130,000 clones, approximately 90% seen once. The source was peripheral blood, collected from a patient treated with radiotherapy plus ipilimumab. The source of these receptors is a human donor with non-small cell lung cancer that progressed on radiotherapy plus ipilimumab. The CDR3 runs from the conserved cysteine through the conserved F or W. The D gene is left open where the match is weak. Clone size is shown for a subset of rows, as once, few, many or a class of expanded clone.

j_gene	v_gene	len	abundance	d_gene	CDR3nt	CDR3aa
TRBJ2-1	TRBV5-6	18	once	TRBD2	TGTGCCAGCAGCTCCACCAGACTAGCGGGAGGGCTCTACAATGAGCAGTTCTTC	CASSSTRLAGGLYNEQFF
TRBJ2-1	TRBV15	12	once	.	TGTGCCACCAGCAGAGAGCGGGATGAGCAGTTCTTC	CATSRERDEQFF
TRBJ2-6	TRBV5-6	14	.	.	TGTGCCAGCAGGGTGGGGTTTGGGGCCAACGTCCTGACTTTC	CASRVGFGANVLTF
TRBJ1-2	TRBV5-3	13	.	TRBD1	TGTGCCAGAAGACCCGGACAGGGGCTTGGCTACACCTTC	CARRPGQGLGYTF
TRBJ1-4	TRBV5-1	13	.	.	TGCGCCAGCAGCTTTCCCGGGGATGAAAAACTGTTTTTT	CASSFPGDEKLFF
TRBJ1-5	TRBV19	13	.	.	TGTGCCAGTAGCCGAGGGACGTCAGGGCCCCAGCATTTT	CASSRGTSGPQHF
TRBJ2-7	TRBV29-1	12	.	TRBD1	TGCAGCGGGGGACAGGGTTCCCTCGAGCAGTACTTC	CSGGQGSLEQYF
TRBJ1-4	TRBV7-9	14	.	.	TGTGCCAGCAGATCGGGGGGCGAAAATGAAAAACTGTTTTTT	CASRSGGENEKLFF
TRBJ2-7	TRBV15	14	few	TRBD1	TGTGCCACCAGCAGACCGGACAGGGGTTACGAGCAGTACTTC	CATSRPDRGYEQYF
TRBJ1-1	TRBV11-2	14	once	TRBD1	TGTGCCAGCAGCGCGGGACAGCTGAACACTGAAGCTTTCTTT	CASSAGQLNTEAFF
TRBJ2-7	TRBV6-1	14	.	TRBD2	TGTGCCAGCCTCCAGAGCGGGAGGGTCTCCGAGCAGTACTTC	CASLQSGRVSEQYF
TRBJ2-3	TRBV5-4	11	.	.	TGTGCCAGCAAGGGCACAGATACGCAGTATTTT	CASKGTDTQYF
TRBJ1-2	TRBV18	16	.	TRBD1	TGTGCCAGCTCACCGTACGGGACAGGGAATCTGTATGGCTACACCTTC	CASSPYGTGNLYGYTF
TRBJ1-5	TRBV19	16	.	.	TGTGCCAGTAGACCTACGGGGACGTATAGCAATCAGCCCCAGCATTTT	CASRPTGTYSNQPQHF
TRBJ2-5	TRBV5-6	15	once	.	TGTGCCAGCTCGGTGGCGGGAATAGGTGGAGAGACCCAGTACTTC	CASSVAGIGGETQYF
TRBJ2-5	TRBV5-1	13	.	TRBD1	TGCGCCATCCGCGGACAGGGACAAGAGACCCAGTACTTC	CAIRGQGQETQYF